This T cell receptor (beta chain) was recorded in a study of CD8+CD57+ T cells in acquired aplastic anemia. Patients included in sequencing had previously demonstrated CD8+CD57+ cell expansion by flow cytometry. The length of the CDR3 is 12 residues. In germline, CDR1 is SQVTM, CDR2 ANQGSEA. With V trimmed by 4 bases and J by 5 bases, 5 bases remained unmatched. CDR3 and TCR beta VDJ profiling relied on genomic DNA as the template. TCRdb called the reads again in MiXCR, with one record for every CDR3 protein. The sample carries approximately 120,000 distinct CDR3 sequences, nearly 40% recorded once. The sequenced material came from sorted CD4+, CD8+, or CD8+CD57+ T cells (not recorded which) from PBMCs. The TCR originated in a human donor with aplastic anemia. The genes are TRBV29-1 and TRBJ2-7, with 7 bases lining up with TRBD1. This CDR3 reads CSVGQGDHEQYF. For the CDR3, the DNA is TGCAGCGTTGGCCAGGGGGACCACGAGCAGTACTTC.